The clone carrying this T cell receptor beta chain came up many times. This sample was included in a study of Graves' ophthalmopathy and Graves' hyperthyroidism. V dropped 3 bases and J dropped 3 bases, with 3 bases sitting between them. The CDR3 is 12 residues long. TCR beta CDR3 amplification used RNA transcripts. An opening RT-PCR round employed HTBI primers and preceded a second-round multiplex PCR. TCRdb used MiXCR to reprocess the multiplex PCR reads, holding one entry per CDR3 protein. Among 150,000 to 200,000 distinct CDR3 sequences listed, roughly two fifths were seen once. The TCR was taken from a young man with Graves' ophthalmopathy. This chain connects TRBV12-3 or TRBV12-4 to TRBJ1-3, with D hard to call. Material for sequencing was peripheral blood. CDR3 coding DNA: TGTGCCAGCAGTTTCCGTGGAAACACCATATATTTT. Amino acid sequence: CASSFRGNTIYF.